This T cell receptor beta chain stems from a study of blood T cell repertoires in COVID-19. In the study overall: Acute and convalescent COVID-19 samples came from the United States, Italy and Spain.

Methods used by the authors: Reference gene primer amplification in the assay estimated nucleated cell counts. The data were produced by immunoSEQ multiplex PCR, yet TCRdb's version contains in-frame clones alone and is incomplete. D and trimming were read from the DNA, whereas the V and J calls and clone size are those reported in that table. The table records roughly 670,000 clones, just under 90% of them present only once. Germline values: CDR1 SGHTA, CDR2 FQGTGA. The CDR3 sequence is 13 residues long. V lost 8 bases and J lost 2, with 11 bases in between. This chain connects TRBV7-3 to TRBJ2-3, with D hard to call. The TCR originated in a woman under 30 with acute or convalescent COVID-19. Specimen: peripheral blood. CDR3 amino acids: CASSPESTDTQYF. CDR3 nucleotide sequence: TGTGCCAGCTCCCCCGAGTCCACAGATACGCAGTATTTT.